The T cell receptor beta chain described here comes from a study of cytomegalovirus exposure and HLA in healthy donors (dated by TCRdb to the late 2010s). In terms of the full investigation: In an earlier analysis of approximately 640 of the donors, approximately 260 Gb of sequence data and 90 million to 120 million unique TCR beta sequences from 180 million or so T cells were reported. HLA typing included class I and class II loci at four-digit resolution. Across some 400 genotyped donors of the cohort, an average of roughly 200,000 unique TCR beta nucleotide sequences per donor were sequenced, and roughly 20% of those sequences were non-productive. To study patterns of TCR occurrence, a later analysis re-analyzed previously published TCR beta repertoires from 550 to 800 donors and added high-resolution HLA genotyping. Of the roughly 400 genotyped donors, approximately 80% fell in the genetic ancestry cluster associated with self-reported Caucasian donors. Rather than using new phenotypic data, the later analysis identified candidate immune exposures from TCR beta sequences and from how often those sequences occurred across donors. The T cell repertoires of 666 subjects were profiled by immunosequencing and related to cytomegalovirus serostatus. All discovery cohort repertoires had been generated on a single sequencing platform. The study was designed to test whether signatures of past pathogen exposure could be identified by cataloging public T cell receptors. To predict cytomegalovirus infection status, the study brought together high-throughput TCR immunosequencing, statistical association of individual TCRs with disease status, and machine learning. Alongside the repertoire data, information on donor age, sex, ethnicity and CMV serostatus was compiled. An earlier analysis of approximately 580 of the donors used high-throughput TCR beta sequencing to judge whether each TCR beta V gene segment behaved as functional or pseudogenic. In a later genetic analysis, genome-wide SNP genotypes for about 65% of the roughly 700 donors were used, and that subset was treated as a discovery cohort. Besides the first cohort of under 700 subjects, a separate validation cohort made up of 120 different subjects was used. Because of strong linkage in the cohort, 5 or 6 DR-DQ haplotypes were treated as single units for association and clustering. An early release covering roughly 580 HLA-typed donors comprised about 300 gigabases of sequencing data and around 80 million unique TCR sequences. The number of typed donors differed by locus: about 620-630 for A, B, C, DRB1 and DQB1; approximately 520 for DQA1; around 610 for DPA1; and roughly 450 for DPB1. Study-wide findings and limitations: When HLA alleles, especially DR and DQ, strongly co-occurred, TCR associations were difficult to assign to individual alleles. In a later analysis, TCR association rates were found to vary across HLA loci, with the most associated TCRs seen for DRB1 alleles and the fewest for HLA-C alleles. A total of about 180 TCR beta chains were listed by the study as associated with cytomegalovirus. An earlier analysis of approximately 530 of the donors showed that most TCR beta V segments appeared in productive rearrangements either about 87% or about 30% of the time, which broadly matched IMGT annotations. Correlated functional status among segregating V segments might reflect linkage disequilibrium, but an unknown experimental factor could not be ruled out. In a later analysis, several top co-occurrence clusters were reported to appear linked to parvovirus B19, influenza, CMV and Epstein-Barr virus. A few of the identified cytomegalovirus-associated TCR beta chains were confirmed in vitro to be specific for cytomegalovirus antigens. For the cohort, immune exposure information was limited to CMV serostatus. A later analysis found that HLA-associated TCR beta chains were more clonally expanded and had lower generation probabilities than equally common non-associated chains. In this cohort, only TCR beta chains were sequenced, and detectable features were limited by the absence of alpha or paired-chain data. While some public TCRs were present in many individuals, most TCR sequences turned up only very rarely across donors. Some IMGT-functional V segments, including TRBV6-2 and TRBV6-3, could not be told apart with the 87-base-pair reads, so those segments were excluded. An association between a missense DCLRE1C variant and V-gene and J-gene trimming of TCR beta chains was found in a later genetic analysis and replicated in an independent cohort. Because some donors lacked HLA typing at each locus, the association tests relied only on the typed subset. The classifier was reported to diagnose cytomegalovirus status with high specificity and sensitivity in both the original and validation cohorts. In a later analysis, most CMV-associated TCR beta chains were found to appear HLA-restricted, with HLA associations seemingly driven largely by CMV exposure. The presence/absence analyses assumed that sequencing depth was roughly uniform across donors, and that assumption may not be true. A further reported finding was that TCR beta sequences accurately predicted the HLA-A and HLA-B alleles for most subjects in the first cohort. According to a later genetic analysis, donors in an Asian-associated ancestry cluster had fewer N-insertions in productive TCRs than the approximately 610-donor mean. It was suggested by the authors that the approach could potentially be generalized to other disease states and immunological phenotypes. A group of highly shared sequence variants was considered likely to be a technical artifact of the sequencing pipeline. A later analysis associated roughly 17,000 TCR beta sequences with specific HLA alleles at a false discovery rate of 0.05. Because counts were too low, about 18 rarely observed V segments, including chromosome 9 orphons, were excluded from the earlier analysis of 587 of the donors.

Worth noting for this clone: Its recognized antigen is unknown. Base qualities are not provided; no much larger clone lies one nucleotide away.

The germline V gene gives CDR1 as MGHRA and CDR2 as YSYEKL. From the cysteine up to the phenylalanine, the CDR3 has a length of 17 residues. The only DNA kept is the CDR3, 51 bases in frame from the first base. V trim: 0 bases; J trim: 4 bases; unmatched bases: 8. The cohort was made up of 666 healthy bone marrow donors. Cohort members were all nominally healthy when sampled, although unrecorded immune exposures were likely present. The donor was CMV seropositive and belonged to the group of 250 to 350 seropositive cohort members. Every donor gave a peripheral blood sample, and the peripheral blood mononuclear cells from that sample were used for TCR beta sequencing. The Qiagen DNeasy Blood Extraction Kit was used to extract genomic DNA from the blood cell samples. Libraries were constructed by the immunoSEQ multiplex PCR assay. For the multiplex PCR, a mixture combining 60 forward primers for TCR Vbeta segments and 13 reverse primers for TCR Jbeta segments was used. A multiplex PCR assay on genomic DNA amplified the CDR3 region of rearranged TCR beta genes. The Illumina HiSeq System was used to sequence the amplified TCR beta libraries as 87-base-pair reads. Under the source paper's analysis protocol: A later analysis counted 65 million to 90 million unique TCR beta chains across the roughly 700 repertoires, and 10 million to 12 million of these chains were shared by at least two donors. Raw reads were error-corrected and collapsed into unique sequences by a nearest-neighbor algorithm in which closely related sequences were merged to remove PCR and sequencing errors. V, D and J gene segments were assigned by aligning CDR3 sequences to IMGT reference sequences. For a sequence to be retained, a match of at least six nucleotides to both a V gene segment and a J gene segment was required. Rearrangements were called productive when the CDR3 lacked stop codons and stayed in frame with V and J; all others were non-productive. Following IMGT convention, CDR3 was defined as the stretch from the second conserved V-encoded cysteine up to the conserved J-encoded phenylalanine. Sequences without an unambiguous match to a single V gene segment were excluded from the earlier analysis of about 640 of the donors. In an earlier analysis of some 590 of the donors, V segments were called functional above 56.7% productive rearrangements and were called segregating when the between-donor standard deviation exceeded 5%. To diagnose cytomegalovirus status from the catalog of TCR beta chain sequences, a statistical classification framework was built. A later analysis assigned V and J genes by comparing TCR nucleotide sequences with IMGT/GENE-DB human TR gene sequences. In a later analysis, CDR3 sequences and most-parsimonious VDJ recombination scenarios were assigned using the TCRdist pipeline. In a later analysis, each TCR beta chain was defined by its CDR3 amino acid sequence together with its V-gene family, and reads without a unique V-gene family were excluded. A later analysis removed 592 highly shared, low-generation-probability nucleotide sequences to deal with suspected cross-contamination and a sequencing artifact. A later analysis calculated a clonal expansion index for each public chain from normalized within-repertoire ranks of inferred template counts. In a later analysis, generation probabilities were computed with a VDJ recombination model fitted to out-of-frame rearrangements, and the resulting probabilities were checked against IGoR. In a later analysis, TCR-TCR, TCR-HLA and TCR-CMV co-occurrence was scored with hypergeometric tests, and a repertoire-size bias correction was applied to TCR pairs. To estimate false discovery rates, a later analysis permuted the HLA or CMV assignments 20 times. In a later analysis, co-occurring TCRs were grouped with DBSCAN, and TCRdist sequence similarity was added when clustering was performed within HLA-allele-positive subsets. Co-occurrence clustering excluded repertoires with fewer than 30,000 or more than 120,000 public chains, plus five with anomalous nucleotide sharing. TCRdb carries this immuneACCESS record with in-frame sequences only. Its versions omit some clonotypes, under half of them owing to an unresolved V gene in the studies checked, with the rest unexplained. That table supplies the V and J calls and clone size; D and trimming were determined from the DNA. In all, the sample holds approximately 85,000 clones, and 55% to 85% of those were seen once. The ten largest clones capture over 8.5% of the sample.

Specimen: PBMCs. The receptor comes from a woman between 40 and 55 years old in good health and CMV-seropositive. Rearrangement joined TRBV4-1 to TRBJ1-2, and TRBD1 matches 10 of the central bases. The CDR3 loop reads CASSQDRDRGAVYGYTF. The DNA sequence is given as TGCGCCAGCAGCCAAGATCGGGACAGGGGCGCGGTCTATGGCTACACCTTC.